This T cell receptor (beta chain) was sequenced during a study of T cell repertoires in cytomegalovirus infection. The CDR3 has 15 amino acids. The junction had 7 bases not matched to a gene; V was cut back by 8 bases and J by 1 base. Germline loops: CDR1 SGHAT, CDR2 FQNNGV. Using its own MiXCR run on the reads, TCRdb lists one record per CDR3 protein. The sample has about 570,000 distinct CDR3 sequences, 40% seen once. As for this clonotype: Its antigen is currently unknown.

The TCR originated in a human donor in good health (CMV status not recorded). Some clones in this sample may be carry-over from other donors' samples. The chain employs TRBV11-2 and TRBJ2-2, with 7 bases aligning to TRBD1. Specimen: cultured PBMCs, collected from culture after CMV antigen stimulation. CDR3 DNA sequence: TGTGCCAGCGACCAGGGACAGCTGAACACCGGGGAGCTGTTTTTT. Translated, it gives CASDQGQLNTGELFF.